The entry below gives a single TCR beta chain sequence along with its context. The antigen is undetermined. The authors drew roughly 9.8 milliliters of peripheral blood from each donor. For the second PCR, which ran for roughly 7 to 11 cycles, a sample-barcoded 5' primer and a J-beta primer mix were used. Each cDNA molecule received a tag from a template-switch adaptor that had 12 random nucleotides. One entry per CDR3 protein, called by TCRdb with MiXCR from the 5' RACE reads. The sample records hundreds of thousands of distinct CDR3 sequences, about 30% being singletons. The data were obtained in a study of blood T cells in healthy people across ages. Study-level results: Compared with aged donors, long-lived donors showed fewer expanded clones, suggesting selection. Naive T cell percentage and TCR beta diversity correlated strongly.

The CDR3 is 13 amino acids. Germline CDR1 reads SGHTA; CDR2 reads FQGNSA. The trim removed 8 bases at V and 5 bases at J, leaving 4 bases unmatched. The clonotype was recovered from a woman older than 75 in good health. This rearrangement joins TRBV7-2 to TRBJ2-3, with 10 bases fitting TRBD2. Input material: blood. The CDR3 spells CASQRGGLDTQYF. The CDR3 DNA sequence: TGTGCCAGCCAGCGGGGGGGCCTAGATACGCAGTATTTT.